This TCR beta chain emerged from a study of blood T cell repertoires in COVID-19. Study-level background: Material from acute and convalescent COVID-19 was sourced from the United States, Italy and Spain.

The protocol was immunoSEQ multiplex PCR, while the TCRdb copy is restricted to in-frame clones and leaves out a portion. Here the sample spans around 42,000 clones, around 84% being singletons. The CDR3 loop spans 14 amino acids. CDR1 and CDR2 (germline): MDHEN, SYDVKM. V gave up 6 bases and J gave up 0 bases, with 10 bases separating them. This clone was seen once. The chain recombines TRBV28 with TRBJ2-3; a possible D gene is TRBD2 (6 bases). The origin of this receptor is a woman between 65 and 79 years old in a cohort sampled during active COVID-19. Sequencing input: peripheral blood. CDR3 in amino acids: CASSLAPSTDTQYF. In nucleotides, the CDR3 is TGTGCCAGCAGCCTAGCGCCTAGCACAGATACGCAGTATTTT.